A selection of T cell receptor beta chains follows, all from one sample in a study of blood T cells in healthy people across ages. TCRdb redid the calling of the 5' RACE reads with MiXCR, one entry per CDR3 protein. In the table there are about 640,000 distinct CDR3 sequences, 45% to 65% of which are singletons. Source material: blood. The receptors were sampled from a man between 60 and 75 years old in good health. Both conserved end residues are part of each CDR3. A D gene is named only where the DNA matches it firmly. Part of the rows lack a size; the others show once, few, many or a class for expanded clones.

D	J	V	size	DNA	CDR3
NA	TRBJ2-3	TRBV10-3	few	TGTGCCGTCGAAGGGGTCTCAGATACGCAGTATTTT	CAVEGVSDTQYF
TRBD2	TRBJ2-7	TRBV12-3/TRBV12-4	NA	TGTGCCAGCAGTGGGGGGGTTATCTCCTACGAGCAGTACTTC	CASSGGVISYEQYF
TRBD1	TRBJ2-7	TRBV28	NA	TGTGCCAGCAGCCGCGCAGGGACAGGAGACAATGAGCAGTACTTC	CASSRAGTGDNEQYF
NA	TRBJ2-7	TRBV6-2/TRBV6-3	few	TGTGCCAGCAGTTACGGTTCGGAGCAGTACTTC	CASSYGSEQYF
NA	TRBJ2-3	TRBV11-2	NA	TGTGCCAGCAAAACCGGACAGGGAGGGTATACGCAGTATTTT	CASKTGQGGYTQYF
NA	TRBJ2-3	TRBV5-1	NA	TGCGCCAGCGGTTACGATGATGCTAATACGCAGTATTTT	CASGYDDANTQYF
NA	TRBJ1-2	TRBV12-3/TRBV12-4	NA	TGTGCCAGCAGTTTCCGCGCGGGTAATGGCTACACCTTC	CASSFRAGNGYTF
NA	TRBJ2-5	TRBV9	NA	TGTGCCAGCAGCGTCATACAGGGTCAAGAGACCCAGTACTTC	CASSVIQGQETQYF
NA	TRBJ1-6	TRBV5-5	few	TGTGCCAGCAGCTTGGTAGGGGATGGCAATTCACCCCTCCACTTT	CASSLVGDGNSPLHF
TRBD2	TRBJ2-7	TRBV7-9	once	TGTGCCAGCAGGCAAGCGGGGGGGCCCTCCTACGAGCAGTACTTC	CASRQAGGPSYEQYF
NA	TRBJ2-1	TRBV10-3	NA	TGTGCCATCAGGCCGGGGGATTCCTACAATGAGCAGTTCTTC	CAIRPGDSYNEQFF
NA	TRBJ2-2	TRBV20-1	NA	TGCAGTGCTAGAGATCGGGGTTGGGAGAGCACCGGGGAGCTGTTTTTT	CSARDRGWESTGELFF
NA	TRBJ1-2	TRBV7-9	few	TGTGCCAGCAGCTTAGGGCGGATCGGGTCTGGAGGCTACACCTTC	CASSLGRIGSGGYTF
NA	TRBJ2-1	TRBV29-1	many	TGCAGCGTTAAAACCTACAATGAGCAGTTCTTC	CSVKTYNEQFF
TRBD2	TRBJ2-1	TRBV24-1	few	TGTGCCACCAGTGACGCCGGACTAGCGGGGGACAATGAGCAGTTCTTC	CATSDAGLAGDNEQFF
NA	TRBJ2-2	TRBV20-1	NA	TGCAGTGCTATCCAAAGGGGCACCGGGGAGCTGTTTTTT	CSAIQRGTGELFF
TRBD2	TRBJ2-5	TRBV27	NA	TGTGCCAGCGGACGCCCGACTAGCGGGGGGGCAGAGACCCAGTACTTC	CASGRPTSGGAETQYF
TRBD1	TRBJ2-3	TRBV9	few	TGTGCCAGCAGCGCCACAGGGGGCCCGCCAGATACGCAGTATTTT	CASSATGGPPDTQYF
TRBD2	TRBJ2-3	TRBV15	NA	TGTGCCACCAGCAGAGATGTAGCGGGGGGTACAGATACGCAGTATTTT	CATSRDVAGGTDTQYF
NA	TRBJ2-5	TRBV3-1	NA	TGTGCCAGCAGCCGGAGGGTCGAGACCCAGTACTTC	CASSRRVETQYF
TRBD1	TRBJ1-2	TRBV2	NA	TGTGCCAGCCGGACAGGACGGGGGGATGGCTACACCTTC	CASRTGRGDGYTF
NA	TRBJ1-1	TRBV2	NA	TGTGCCAGCAGGATGGACTGGAACACTGAAGCTTTCTTT	CASRMDWNTEAFF
NA	TRBJ1-5	TRBV29-1	few	TGCAGCGTTCTGGGGGGAGGCGATCAGCCCCAGCATTTT	CSVLGGGDQPQHF
NA	TRBJ2-2	TRBV7-7	NA	TGTGCCAGCAGTCTAGTCCCAAGACAGCTAGGAGATACCGGGGAGCTGTTTTTT	CASSLVPRQLGDTGELFF
NA	TRBJ2-5	TRBV5-1	NA	TGCGCCAGCAGCTTGGGACTCAGTCGAGAGACCCAGTACTTC	CASSLGLSRETQYF
NA	TRBJ2-4	TRBV29-1	NA	TGCTGCGTTGTCGTACGACCCGGCATTCAGTACTTC	CCVVVRPGIQYF
NA	TRBJ1-4	TRBV28	many	TGTGCCAGCAGCCCCACAACCTCAGGCTACAATGAAAAACTGTTTTTT	CASSPTTSGYNEKLFF
NA	TRBJ2-4	TRBV20-1	once	TGCAGTGCTAGGGGACCAATAGCCAAAAACATTCAGTACTTC	CSARGPIAKNIQYF
NA	TRBJ2-7	TRBV3-1	few	TGTGCCAGCAGCCAAGATGCAGGTAGCTACGAGCAGTACTTC	CASSQDAGSYEQYF
NA	TRBJ2-3	TRBV6-1	NA	TGTGCCAGCGAACCTACAGGCCCTTTGGATACGCAGTATTTT	CASEPTGPLDTQYF
TRBD1	TRBJ2-5	TRBV20-1	NA	TGCAGTGCCGACAGGGTGGGAGAGCAGTACTTC	CSADRVGEQYF
TRBD2	TRBJ2-1	TRBV4-2	NA	TGTGCCAGCAGCCAAAATGGCGGGGGGCGAAACAATGAGCAGTTCTTC	CASSQNGGGRNNEQFF
NA	TRBJ2-5	TRBV27	NA	TGTGCCAGCAGTTTATGGGGGAGAGGAGAGACCCAGTACTTC	CASSLWGRGETQYF
TRBD2	TRBJ2-1	TRBV20-1	NA	TGCAGTGCTAGACATACTAGCGGGGGGGGCAATGAGCAGTTCTTC	CSARHTSGGGNEQFF
NA	TRBJ2-4	TRBV7-2	NA	TGTGCCAGCAGCTTAGAGCTGTCAATGTTTGACATTCAGTACTTC	CASSLELSMFDIQYF
NA	TRBJ2-7	TRBV27	NA	TGTGCCAGCAGTTTAACGATTCGCGGGCACGAGCAGTACTTC	CASSLTIRGHEQYF
NA	TRBJ1-2	TRBV29-1	NA	TGCAGCGTTGGTAACTTCCTCTATGGCTACACCTTC	CSVGNFLYGYTF
NA	TRBJ2-3	TRBV6-1	few	TGTGCCAGCAGAAAGATCCACAGGGAGGATACGCAGTATTTT	CASRKIHREDTQYF
TRBD1	TRBJ1-2	TRBV29-1	NA	TGCAGCACTTCGACAGGGACAAACTATGGCTACACCTTC	CSTSTGTNYGYTF
NA	TRBJ2-3	TRBV16	NA	TGTGCCAGCAGCCGGCAGGGCGGAGACACAGATACGCAGTATTTT	CASSRQGGDTDTQYF
NA	TRBJ2-3	TRBV5-1	NA	TGCGCCAGCAGCTCCGAAGGGGGGGCCAGCACAGATACGCAGTATTTT	CASSSEGGASTDTQYF
TRBD1	TRBJ1-1	TRBV7-2	NA	TGTGCCAGCAGCGCACAACAGGGGAGGGCTGAAGCTTTCTTT	CASSAQQGRAEAFF
NA	TRBJ2-5	TRBV3-1	NA	TGTGCCAGCAGCCAAGATCCCAAGACCCAGTACTTC	CASSQDPKTQYF
NA	TRBJ2-3	TRBV5-5	once	TGTGCCAGCAGCTTGGGACCCCAGAACACAGATACGCAGTATTTT	CASSLGPQNTDTQYF
TRBD1	TRBJ1-4	TRBV5-1	NA	TGCGCCAGCAGCTTGGCGGGGACAGGGGCCGAAAAACTGTTTTTT	CASSLAGTGAEKLFF
TRBD1	TRBJ2-1	TRBV2	once	TGTGCCAGCGATCGGGACAGGGGTGTCAATGAGCAGTTCTTC	CASDRDRGVNEQFF
NA	TRBJ2-5	TRBV10-3	NA	TGTGCCATCAGCCCGAGAGGAGACAATGAGCAGTACTTC	CAISPRGDNEQYF
TRBD2	TRBJ2-5	TRBV5-1	few	TGCGCCAGCGGGACTAGCGGGGCCCAAGAGACCCAGTACTTC	CASGTSGAQETQYF
TRBD2	TRBJ2-5	TRBV7-9	NA	TGTGCCAGCAGCGCAGAAGATTGGGGAGGGGAGACCCAGTACTTC	CASSAEDWGGETQYF
NA	TRBJ2-3	TRBV5-6	NA	TGTGCCAGCAGTTCCGAGACTAGGGGTGCAGATACGCAGTATTTT	CASSSETRGADTQYF
NA	TRBJ1-2	TRBV4-1	few	TGCGCCAGCAGCAGGACAGTGACTAACTATGGCTACACCTTC	CASSRTVTNYGYTF
NA	TRBJ1-5	TRBV5-1	NA	TGCGCCAGCAGCGCCAAGGACCGGGGTCAGCCCCAGCATTTT	CASSAKDRGQPQHF
NA	TRBJ1-2	TRBV5-6	NA	TGTGCCAGCATCCCACGGAGTACCTATGGCTACACCTTC	CASIPRSTYGYTF
NA	TRBJ1-5	TRBV7-9	once	TGTGCCAGCAGCTTAGGGGACGGGCCCCAGCATTTT	CASSLGDGPQHF
NA	TRBJ1-1	TRBV4-2	NA	TGTGCCAGCAGCCAAGTACTGGCTTGGGACCAGGGCACTGAAGCTTTCTTT	CASSQVLAWDQGTEAFF
NA	TRBJ2-1	TRBV12-3/TRBV12-4	NA	TGTGCCAGCAGTTCCCTCAATGAGCAGTTCTTC	CASSSLNEQFF
TRBD2	TRBJ2-3	TRBV20-1	many	TGCAGTGCTAGGTATCGGGGACTAGCATCAGATACGCAGTATTTT	CSARYRGLASDTQYF
TRBD1	TRBJ1-2	TRBV20-1	NA	TGCAGTGCTAGTCCCTCCTGGACAGGTGGGGACCGCTACACCTTC	CSASPSWTGGDRYTF
NA	TRBJ2-7	TRBV5-1	NA	TGCGCCAGCAGACACCTTACAGCCCCCCGGACCTACGAGCAGTACTTC	CASRHLTAPRTYEQYF